This T cell receptor beta chain was observed in a study of beta chain features in type 1 diabetes. Study context: The patient and healthy donor groups were comparable for age, gender and cell yields. Whole-study findings and limits: There were fewer insertions and more deletions at the VDJ junctions of type 1 diabetes patients. Compared to healthy donors, patients appeared to have naive, central memory and Treg TCRB repertoires that were more alike.

With regard to this clone: Its antigen remains unidentified.

Expressed TCRB transcripts got sequenced, as all isolated RNA was reverse transcribed. Repertoires were generated with immunoSEQ multiplex PCR, while TCRdb's copy carries only in-frame clones and drops some. The repertoire holds about 360,000 clones, with 10% to 15% as singletons. V trimming: 5 bases; J trimming: 4 bases; junction bases outside the gene matches: 5. The CDR3 spans 15 residues. Germline-derived CDR1 and CDR2 are SGHTA and FQGNSA. Averaging about 0.12 L, one heparinised blood draw came from each individual donor. The chain has TRBV7-2 and TRBJ2-5; 12 bases are shared with TRBD2. The receptor's source is a man aged 18-30 years in good health. Sequenced sample: naive CD4+ T cells from blood. Written as DNA, the CDR3 is TGTGCCAGCAGCAACAGACTAGCGGGAGCAGAGACCCAGTACTTC. Translated, it gives CASSNRLAGAETQYF.